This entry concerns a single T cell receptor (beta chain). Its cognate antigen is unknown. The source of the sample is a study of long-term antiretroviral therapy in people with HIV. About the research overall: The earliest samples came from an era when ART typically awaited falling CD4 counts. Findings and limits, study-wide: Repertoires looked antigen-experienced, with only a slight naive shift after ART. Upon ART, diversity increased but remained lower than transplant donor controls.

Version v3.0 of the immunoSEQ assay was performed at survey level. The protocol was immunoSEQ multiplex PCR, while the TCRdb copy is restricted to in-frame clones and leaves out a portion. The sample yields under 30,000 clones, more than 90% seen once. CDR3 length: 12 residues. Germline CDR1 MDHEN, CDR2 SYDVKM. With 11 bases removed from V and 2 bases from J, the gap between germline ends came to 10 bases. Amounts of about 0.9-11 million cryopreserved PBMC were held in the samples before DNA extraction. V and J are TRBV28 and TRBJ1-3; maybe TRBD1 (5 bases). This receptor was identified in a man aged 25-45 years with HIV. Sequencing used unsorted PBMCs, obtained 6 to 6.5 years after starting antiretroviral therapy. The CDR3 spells CAAEGPGNTIYF. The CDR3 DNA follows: TGTGCCGCCGAGGGGCCTGGAAACACCATATATTTT.